Given below is one T cell receptor (beta chain) in context. Its matching antigen is unknown. The CDR3 is 11 amino acids. Trimming left V 6 bases short and J 5 bases short, with 6 bases between. CDR1 is LGHNA, CDR2 YNFKEQ, per germline. The sample comes from a study of blood T cells in healthy people across ages. It was with a sample-barcoded 5' primer and a J-beta primer mix that a second PCR of roughly 6 to 12 cycles was run. TCRdb passed the 5' RACE reads through MiXCR, listing each CDR3 protein once. The repertoire has fewer than 600,000 distinct CDR3 sequences, roughly a quarter of them found once; the top ten carry 3% to 4.5%. Notes on the study in general: Fewer expanded clones and more diversity marked long-lived versus aged donors.

Another study also made use of these data, one on T cells of mothers and their children.

Material: blood. The chain is built from TRBV4-2 and TRBJ2-3; no clear D gene. The receptor was derived from a boy aged 2 to 10 in good health. Written as DNA, the CDR3 is TGTGCCAGCAGAAACGGAGATACGCAGTATTTT. Translated: CASRNGDTQYF.